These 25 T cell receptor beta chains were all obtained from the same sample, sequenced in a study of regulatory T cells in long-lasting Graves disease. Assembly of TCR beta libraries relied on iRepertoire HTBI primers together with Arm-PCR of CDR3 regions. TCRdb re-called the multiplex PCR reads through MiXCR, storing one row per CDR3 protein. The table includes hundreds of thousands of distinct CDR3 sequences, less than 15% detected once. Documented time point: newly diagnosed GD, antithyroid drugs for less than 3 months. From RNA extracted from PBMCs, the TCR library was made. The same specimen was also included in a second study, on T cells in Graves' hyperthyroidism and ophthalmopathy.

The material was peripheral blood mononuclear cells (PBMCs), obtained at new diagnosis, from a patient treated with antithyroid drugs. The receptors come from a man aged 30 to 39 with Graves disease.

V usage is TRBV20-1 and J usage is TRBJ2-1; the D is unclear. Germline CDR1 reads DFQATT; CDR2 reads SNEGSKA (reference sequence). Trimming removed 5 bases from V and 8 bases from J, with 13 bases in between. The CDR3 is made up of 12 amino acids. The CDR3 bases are TGCAGTGCTCCGGGTATAAACGATGAGCAGTTCTTC. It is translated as CSAPGINDEQFF.

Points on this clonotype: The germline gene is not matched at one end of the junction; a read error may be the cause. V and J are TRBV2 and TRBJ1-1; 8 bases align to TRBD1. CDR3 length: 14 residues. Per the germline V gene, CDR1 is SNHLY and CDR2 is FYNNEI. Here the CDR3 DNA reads TGTGCCAGCAGACGTACAGGGGGTGGGACTGGAGCTTTCTTT. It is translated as CASRRTGGGTGAFF. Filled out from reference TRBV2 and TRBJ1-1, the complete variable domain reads EPEVTQTPSHQVTQMGQEVILRCVPISNHLYFYWYRQILGQKVEFLVSFYNNEISEKSEIFDDQFSVERPDGSNFTLKIRSTKLEDSAMYFCASRRTGGGTGAFFGQGTRLTVV.

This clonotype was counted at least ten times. CDR3 bases: TGTGCCACCAGCAGAGACCGGATTTCATCCTACGAGCAGTACTTC. Its translation is CATSRDRISSYEQYF. The chain has TRBV15 and TRBJ2-7; D unclear. Trimming took off 0 bases at V and 1 base at J, with 10 bases between the two ends. The CDR3 runs 15 residues. Per the germline V gene, CDR1 is LNHNV and CDR2 is YYDKDF (reference sequence).

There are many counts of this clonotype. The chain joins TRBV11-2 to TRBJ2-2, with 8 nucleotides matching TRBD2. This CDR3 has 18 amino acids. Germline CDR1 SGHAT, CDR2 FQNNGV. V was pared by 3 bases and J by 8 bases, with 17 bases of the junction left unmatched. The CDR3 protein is CASSFKLPQAGAAGELFF. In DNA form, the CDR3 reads TGTGCCAGCAGCTTCAAACTCCCTCAAGCGGGAGCTGCTGGGGAGCTGTTTTTT.

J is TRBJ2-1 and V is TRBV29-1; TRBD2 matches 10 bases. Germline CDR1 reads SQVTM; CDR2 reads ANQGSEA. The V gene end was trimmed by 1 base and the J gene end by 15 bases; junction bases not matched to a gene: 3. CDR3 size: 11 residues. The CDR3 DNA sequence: TGCAGCGTTGAAGCTAGCGGGAGCAGGTTCTTC. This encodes CSVEASGSRFF.

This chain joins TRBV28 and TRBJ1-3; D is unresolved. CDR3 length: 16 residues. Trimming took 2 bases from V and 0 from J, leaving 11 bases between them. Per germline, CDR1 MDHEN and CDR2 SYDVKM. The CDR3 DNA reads TGTGCCAGCAGTTTACCCGGACTTGCCTCTGGAAACACCATATATTTT. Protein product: CASSLPGLASGNTIYF. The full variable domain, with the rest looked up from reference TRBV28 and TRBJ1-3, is DVKVTQSSRYLVKRTGEKVFLECVQDMDHENMFWYRQDPGLGLRLIYFSYDVKMKEKGDIPEGYSVSREKKERFSLILESASTNQTSMYLCASSLPGLASGNTIYFGEGSWLTVV.

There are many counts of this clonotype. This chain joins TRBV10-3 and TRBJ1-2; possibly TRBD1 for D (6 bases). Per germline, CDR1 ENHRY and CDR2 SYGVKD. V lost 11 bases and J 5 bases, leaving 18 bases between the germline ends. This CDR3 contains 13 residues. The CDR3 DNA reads TGTGCCTCACACAGGGCCCTAGGTTATGGCTACACCTTC. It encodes CASHRALGYGYTF.

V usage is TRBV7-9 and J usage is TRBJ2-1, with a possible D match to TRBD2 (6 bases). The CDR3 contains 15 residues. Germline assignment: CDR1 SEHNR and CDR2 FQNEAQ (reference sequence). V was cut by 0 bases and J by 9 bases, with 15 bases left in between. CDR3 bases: TGTGCCAGCAGCTTAGCTAGTCTAGCGTCGGTTGAGCAGTTCTTC. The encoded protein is CASSLASLASVEQFF.

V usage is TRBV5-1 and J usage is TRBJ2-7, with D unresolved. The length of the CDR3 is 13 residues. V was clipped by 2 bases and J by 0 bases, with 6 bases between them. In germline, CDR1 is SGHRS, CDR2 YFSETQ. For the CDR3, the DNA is TGCGCCAGCAGCTTCAGGTCCTCCTACGAGCAGTACTTC. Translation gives CASSFRSSYEQYF.

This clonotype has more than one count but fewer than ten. In DNA, the CDR3 is TGTGCCATAAACATGTGGGATCAGCCCCAGCATTTT. Translation: CAINMWDQPQHF. The gene calls are TRBV6-2 or TRBV6-3 and TRBJ1-5; D not certain. CDR1 and CDR2 (germline): MNHEY, SVGEGT. V lost 10 bases to trimming and J lost 5 bases, with 12 bases between them. The CDR3 contains 12 residues.

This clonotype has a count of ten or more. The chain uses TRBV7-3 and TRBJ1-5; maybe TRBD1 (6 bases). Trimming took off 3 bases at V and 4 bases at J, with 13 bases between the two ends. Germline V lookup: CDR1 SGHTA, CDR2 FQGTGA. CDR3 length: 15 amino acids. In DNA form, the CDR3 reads TGTGCCAGCAGCTTGGGGGGAAGGGGGAATCAGCCCCAGCATTTT. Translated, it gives CASSLGGRGNQPQHF.

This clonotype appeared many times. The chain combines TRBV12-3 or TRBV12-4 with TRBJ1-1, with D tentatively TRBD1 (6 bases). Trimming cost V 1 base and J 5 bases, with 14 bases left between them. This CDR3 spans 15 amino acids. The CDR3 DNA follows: TGTGCCAGCAGTTTAGTAGGGGGAGCCGCAACTGAAGCTTTCTTT. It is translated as CASSLVGGAATEAFF.

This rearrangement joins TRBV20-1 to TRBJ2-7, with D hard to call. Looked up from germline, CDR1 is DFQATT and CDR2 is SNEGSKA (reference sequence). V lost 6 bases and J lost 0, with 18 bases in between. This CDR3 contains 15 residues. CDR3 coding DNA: TGCAGTGCCCCACATCTCGATTCTAGCTCCTACGAGCAGTACTTC. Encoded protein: CSAPHLDSSSYEQYF.

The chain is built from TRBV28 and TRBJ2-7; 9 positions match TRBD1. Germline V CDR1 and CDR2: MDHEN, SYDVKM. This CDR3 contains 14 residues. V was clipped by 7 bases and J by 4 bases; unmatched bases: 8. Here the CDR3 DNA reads TGTGCCAGCACCACCGGGACAGGGCGATACGAGCAGTACTTC. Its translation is CASTTGTGRYEQYF.

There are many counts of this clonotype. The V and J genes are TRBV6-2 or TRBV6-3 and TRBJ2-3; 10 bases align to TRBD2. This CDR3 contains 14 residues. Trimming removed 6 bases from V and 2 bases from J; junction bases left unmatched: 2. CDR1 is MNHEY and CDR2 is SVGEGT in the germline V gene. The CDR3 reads CASRLAGPTDTQYF. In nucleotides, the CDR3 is TGTGCCAGCAGACTAGCGGGGCCCACAGATACGCAGTATTTT.

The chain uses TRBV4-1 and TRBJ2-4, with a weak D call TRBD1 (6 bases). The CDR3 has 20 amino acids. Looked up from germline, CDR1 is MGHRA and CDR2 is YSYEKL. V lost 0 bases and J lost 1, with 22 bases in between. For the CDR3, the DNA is TGCGCCAGCAGCCAAGATCCAGGCAGGAATGTTAGGGGGGCCAAAAACATTCAGTACTTC. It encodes CASSQDPGRNVRGAKNIQYF.

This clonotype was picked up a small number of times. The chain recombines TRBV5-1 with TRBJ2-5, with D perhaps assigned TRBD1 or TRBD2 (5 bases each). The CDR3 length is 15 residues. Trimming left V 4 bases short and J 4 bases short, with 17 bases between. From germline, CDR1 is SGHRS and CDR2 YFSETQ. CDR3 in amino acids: CASSPREGTGETQYF. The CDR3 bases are TGCGCCAGCAGCCCCCGTGAAGGGACGGGAGAGACCCAGTACTTC.

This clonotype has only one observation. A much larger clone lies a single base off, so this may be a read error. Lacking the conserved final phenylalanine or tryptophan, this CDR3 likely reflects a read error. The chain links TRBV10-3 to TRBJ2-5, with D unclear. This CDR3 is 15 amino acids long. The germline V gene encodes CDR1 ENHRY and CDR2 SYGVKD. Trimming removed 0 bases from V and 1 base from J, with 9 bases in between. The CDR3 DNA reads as TGTGCCATCAGTGAGTCCCTACGGATCCAAGAGACCCAGTACCTC. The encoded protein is CAISESLRIQETQYL.

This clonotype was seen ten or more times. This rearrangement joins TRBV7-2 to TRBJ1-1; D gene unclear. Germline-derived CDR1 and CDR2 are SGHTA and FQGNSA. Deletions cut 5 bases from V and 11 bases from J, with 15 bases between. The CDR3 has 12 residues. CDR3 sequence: CASSVSHPTAFF. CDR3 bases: TGTGCCAGCAGCGTGAGTCATCCGACTGCTTTCTTT.

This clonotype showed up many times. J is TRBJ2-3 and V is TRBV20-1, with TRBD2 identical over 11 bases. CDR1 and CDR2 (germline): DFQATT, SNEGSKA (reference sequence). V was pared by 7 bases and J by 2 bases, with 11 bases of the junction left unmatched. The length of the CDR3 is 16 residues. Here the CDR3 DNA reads TGCAGTGGCCAATTACCGGGACTAGCGGACACAGATACGCAGTATTTT. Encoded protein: CSGQLPGLADTDTQYF.

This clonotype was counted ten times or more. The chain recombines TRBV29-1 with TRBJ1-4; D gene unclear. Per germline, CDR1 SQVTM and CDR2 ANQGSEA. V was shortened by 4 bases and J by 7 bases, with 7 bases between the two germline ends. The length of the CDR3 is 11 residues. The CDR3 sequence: CSVGAVEKLFF. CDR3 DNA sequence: TGCAGCGTTGGGGCAGTTGAAAAACTGTTTTTT.

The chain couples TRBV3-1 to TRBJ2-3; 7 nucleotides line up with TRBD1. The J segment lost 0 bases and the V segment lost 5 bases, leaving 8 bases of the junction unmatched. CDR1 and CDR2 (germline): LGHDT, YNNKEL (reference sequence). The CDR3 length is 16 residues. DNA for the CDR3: TGTGCCAGCAGCAGAACAGGGGTGCGTAGCACAGATACGCAGTATTTT. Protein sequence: CASSRTGVRSTDTQYF.

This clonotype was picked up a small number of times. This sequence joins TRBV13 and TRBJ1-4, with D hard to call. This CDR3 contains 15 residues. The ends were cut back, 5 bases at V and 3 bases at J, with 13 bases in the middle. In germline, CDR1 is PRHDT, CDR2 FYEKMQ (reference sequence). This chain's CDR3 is CASSVRSKANEKLFF. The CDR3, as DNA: TGTGCCAGCAGCGTACGGAGCAAGGCTAATGAAAAACTGTTTTTT. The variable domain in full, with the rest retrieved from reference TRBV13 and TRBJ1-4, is AAGVIQSPRHLIKEKRETATLKCYPIPRHDTVYWYQQGPGQDPQFLISFYEKMQSDKGSIPDRFSAQQFSDYHSELNMSSLELGDSALYFCASSVRSKANEKLFFGSGTQLSVL.

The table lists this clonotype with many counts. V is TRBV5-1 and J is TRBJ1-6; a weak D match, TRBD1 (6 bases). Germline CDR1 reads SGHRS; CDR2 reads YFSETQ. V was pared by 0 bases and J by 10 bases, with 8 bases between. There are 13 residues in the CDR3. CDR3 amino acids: CASSLDQGSPLHF. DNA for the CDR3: TGCGCCAGCAGCTTGGATCAGGGGTCACCCCTCCACTTT.

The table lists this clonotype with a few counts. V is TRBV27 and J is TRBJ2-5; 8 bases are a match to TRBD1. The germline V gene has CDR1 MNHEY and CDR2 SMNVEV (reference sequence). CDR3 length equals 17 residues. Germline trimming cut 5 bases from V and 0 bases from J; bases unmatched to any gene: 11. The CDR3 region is CASSPTGTGLNQETQYF. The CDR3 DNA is TGTGCCAGCAGTCCAACCGGGACAGGACTGAACCAAGAGACCCAGTACTTC.